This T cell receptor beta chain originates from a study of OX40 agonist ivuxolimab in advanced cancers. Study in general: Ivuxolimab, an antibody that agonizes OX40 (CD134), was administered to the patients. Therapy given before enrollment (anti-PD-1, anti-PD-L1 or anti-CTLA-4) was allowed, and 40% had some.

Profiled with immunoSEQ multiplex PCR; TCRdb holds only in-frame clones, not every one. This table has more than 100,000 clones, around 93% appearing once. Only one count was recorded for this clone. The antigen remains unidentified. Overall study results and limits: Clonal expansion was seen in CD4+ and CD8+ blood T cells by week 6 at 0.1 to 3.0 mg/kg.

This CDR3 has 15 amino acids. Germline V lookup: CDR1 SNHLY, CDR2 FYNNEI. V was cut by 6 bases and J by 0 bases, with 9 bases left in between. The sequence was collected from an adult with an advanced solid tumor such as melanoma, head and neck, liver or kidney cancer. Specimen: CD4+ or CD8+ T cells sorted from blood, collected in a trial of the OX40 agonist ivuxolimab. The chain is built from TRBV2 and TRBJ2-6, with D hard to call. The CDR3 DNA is TGTGCCAGCAGGCGGCAGCACTCTGGGGCCAACGTCCTGACTTTC. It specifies CASRRQHSGANVLTF.